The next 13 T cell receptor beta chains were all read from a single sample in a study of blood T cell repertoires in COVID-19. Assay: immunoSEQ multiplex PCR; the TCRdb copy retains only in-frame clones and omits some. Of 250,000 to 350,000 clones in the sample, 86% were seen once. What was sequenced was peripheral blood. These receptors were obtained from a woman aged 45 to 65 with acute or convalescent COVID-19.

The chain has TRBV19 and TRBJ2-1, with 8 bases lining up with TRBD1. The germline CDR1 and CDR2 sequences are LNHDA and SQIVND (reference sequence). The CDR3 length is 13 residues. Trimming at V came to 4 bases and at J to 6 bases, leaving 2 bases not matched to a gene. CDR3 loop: CASSKTGGNEQFF. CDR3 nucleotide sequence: TGTGCCAGTAGTAAAACAGGGGGCAATGAGCAGTTCTTC.

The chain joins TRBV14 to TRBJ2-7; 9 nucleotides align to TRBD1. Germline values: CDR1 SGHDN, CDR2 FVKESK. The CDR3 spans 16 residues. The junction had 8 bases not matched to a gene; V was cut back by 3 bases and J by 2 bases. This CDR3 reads CASSQQPGQGPYEQYF. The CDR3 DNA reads TGTGCCAGCAGCCAGCAACCGGGACAGGGTCCCTACGAGCAGTACTTC.

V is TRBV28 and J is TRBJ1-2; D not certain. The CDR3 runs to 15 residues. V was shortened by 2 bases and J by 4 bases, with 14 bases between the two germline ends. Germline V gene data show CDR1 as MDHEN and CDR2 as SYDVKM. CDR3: CASSLQASLAYGYTF. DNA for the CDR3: TGTGCCAGCAGTTTACAGGCCAGCCTCGCCTATGGCTACACCTTC.

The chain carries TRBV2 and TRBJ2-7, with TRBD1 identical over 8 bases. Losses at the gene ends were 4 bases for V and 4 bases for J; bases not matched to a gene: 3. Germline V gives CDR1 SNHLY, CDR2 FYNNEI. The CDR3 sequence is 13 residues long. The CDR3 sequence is CASSGTGSYEQYF. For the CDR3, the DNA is TGTGCCAGCAGTGGGACAGGGTCTTACGAGCAGTACTTC.

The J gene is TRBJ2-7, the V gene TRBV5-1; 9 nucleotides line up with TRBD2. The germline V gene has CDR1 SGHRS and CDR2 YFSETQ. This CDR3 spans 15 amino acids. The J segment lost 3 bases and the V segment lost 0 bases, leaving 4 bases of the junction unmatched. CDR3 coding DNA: TGCGCCAGCAGCTTGGCCGGGACTAGCTTCTACGAGCAGTACTTC. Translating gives CASSLAGTSFYEQYF.

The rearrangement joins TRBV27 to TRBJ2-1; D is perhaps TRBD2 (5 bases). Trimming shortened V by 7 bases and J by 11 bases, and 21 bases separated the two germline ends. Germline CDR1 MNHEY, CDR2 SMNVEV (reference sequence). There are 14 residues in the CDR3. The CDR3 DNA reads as TGTGCCAGCACCGTGGGCGGAGGTTCGGGAAAGCAGTTCTTC. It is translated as CASTVGGGSGKQFF.

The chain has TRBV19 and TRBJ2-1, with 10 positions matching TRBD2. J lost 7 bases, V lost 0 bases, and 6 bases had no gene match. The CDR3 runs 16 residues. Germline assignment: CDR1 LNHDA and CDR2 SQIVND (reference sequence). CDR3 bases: TGTGCCAGTAGTATAGATACTAGCGGGATCGGGAATGAGCAGTTCTTC. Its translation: CASSIDTSGIGNEQFF.

Written as DNA, the CDR3 is TGTGTGGCCCGGGGACTGAAAAACTATGGCTACACCTTC. It codes for CVARGLKNYGYTF. V is TRBV12-3 or TRBV12-4 and J is TRBJ1-2; a possible D gene is TRBD1 (5 bases). The CDR3 is 13 residues long.

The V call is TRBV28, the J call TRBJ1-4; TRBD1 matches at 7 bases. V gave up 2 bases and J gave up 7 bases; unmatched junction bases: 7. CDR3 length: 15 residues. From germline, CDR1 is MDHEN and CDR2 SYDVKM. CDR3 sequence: CASSLGQAPSEKLFF. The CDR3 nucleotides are TGTGCCAGCAGTTTAGGACAGGCTCCCAGTGAAAAACTGTTTTTT. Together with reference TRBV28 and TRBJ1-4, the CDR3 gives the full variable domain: DVKVTQSSRYLVKRTGEKVFLECVQDMDHENMFWYRQDPGLGLRLIYFSYDVKMKEKGDIPEGYSVSREKKERFSLILESASTNQTSMYLCASSLGQAPSEKLFFGSGTQLSVL.

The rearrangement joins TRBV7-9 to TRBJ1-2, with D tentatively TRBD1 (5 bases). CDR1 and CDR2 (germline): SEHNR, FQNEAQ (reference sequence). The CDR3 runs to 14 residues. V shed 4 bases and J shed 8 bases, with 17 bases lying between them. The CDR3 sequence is CASSSHTGSRGYTF. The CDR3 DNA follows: TGTGCCAGCAGCTCCCACACAGGCAGTAGAGGCTACACCTTC.

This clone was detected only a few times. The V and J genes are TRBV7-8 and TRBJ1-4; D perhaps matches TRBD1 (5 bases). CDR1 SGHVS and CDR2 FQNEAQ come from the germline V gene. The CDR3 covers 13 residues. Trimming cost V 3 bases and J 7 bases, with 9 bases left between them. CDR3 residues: CASSFSRVEKLFF. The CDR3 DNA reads TGTGCCAGCAGCTTTTCCAGGGTTGAAAAACTGTTTTTT.

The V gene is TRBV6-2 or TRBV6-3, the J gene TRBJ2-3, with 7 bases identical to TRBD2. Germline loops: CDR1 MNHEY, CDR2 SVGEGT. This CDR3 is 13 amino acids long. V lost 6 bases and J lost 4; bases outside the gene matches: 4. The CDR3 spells CASSPTSADTQYF. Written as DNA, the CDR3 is TGTGCCAGCAGCCCCACTAGCGCAGATACGCAGTATTTT.

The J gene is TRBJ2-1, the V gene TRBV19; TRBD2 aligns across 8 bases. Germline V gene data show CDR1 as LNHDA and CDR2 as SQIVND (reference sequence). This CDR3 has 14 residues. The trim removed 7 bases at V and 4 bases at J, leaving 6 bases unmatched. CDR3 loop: CASKEASGYNEQFF. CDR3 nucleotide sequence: TGTGCCAGTAAAGAGGCTAGCGGGTACAATGAGCAGTTCTTC.